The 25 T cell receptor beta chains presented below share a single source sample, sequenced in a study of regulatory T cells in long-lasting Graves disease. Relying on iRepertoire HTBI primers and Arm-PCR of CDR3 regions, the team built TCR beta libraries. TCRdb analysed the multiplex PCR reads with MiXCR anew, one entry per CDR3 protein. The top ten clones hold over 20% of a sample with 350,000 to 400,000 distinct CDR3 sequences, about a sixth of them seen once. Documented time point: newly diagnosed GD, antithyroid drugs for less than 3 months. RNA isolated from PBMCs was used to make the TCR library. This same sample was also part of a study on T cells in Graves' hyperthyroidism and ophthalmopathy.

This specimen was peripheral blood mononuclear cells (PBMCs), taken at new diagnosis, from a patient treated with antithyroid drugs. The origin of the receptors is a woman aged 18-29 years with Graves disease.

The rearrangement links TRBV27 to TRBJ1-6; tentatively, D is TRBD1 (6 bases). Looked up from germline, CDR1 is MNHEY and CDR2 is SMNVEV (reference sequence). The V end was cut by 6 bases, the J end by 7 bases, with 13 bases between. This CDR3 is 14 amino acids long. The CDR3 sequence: CASRLGQPNSPLHF. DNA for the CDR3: TGTGCCAGCAGACTCGGACAGCCCAATTCACCCCTCCACTTT.

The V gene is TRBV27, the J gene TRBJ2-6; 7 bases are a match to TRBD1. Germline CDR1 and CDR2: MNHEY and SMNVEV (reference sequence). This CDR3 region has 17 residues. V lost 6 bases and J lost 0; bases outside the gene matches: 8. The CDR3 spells CASRMIDRASGANVLTF. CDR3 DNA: TGTGCCAGCAGAATGATAGACAGGGCCTCTGGGGCCAACGTCCTGACTTTC.

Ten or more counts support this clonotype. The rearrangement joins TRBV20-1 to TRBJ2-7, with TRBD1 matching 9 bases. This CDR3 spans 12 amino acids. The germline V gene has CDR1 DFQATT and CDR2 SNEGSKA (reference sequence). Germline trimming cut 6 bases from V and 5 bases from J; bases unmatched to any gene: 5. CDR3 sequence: CSAGDRANEQYF. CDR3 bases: TGCAGTGCCGGGGACAGGGCGAACGAGCAGTACTTC.

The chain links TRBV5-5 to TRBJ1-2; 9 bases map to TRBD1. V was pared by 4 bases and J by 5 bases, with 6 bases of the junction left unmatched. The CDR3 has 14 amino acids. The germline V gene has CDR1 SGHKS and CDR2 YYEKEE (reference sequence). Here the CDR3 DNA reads TGTGCCAGCAGCCTCATACAGGGGGCATATGGCTACACCTTC. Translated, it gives CASSLIQGAYGYTF.

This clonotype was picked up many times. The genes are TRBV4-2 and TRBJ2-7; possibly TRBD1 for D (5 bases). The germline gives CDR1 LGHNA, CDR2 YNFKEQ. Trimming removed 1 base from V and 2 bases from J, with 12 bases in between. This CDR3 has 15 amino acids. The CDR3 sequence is CASSQVGQGTYEQYF. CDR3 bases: TGTGCCAGCAGCCAAGTGGGGCAGGGTACCTACGAGCAGTACTTC.

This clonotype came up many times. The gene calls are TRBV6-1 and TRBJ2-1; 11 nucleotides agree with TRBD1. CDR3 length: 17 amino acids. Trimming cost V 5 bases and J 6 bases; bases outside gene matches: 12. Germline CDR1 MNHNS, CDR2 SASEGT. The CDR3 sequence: CASSKPIPGQGVNEQFF. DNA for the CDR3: TGTGCCAGCAGTAAACCGATACCGGGACAGGGGGTCAATGAGCAGTTCTTC.

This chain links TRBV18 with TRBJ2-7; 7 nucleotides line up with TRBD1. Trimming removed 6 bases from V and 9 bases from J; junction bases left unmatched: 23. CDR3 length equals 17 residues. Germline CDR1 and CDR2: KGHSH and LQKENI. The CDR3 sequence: CASSSRGWDDAFFVQYF. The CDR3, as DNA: TGTGCCAGCTCGTCCAGGGGGTGGGACGACGCCTTTTTTGTGCAGTACTTC.

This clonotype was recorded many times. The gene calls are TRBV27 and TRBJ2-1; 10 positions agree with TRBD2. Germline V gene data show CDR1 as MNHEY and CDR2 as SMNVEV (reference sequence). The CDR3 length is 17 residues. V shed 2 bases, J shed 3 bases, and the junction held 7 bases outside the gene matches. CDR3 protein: CASSLPGLAPSYNEQFF. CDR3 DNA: TGTGCCAGCAGTTTACCGGGACTAGCGCCAAGCTACAATGAGCAGTTCTTC.

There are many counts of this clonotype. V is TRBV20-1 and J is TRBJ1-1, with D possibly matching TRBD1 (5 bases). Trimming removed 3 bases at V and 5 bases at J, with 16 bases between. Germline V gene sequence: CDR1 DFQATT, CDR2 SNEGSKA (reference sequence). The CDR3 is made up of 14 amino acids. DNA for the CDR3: TGCAGTGCTAGCTTTACCGGGGGGAGGACTGAAGCTTTCTTT. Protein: CSASFTGGRTEAFF.

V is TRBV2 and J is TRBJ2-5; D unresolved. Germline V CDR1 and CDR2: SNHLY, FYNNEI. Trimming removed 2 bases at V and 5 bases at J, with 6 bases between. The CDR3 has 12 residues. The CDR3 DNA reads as TGTGCCAGCAGTGAAAACCCGGAGACCCAGTACTTC. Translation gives CASSENPETQYF.

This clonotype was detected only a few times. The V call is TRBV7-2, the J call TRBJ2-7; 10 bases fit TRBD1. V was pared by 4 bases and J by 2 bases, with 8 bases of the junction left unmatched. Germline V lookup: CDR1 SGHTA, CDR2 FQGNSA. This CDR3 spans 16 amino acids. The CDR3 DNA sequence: TGTGCCAGCAGCTCAGAGGGGACAGGGGCTCCCTACGAGCAGTACTTC. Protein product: CASSSEGTGAPYEQYF.

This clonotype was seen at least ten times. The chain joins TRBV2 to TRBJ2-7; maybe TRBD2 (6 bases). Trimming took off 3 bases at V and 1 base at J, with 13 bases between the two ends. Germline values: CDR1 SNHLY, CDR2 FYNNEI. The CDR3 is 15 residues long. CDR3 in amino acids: CASSDGGFKSYEQYF. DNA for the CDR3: TGTGCCAGCAGTGACGGGGGATTTAAGTCCTACGAGCAGTACTTC. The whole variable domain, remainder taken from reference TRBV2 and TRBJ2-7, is EPEVTQTPSHQVTQMGQEVILRCVPISNHLYFYWYRQILGQKVEFLVSFYNNEISEKSEIFDDQFSVERPDGSNFTLKIRSTKLEDSAMYFCASSDGGFKSYEQYFGPGTRLTVT.

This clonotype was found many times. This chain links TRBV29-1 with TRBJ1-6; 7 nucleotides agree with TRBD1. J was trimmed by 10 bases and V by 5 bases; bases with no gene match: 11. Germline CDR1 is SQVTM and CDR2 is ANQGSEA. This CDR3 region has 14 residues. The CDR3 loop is CSVRSGTDSSPLHF. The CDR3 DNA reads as TGCAGCGTTCGAAGTGGGACAGACAGCTCACCCCTCCACTTT.

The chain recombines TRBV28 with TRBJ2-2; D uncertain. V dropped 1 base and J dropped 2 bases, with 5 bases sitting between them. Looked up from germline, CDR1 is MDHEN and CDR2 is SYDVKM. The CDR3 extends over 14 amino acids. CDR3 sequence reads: CASSLYLNTGELFF. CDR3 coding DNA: TGTGCCAGCAGTTTATATCTAAACACCGGGGAGCTGTTTTTT. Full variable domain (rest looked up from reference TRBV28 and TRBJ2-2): DVKVTQSSRYLVKRTGEKVFLECVQDMDHENMFWYRQDPGLGLRLIYFSYDVKMKEKGDIPEGYSVSREKKERFSLILESASTNQTSMYLCASSLYLNTGELFFGEGSRLTVL.

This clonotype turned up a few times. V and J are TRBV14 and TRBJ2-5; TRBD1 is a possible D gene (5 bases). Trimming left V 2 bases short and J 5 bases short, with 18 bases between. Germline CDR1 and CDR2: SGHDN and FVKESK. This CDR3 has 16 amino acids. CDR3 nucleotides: TGTGCCAGCAGCCAATGGGGAAAGGACAAGGGGGAGACCCAGTACTTC. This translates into CASSQWGKDKGETQYF.

CDR3 protein: CASTQTGGLYTF. CDR3 bases: TGTGCCAGTACCCAAACAGGGGGTCTCTACACCTTC. The chain couples TRBV19 to TRBJ1-2, with 8 bases that match TRBD1. This CDR3 has 12 amino acids. CDR1 LNHDA and CDR2 SQIVND come from the germline V gene (reference sequence). Trimming removed 7 bases from V and 10 bases from J; junction bases left unmatched: 8.

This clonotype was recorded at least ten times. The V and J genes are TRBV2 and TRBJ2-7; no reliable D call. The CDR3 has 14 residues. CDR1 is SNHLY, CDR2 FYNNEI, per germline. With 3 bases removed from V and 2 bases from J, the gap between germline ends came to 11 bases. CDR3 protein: CASSELALTYEQYF. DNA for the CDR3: TGTGCCAGCAGTGAGCTGGCCCTCACCTACGAGCAGTACTTC.

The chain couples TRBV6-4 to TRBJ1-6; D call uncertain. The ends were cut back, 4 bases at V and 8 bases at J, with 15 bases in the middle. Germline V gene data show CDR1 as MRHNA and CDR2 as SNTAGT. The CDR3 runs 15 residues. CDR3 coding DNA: TGTGCCAGCAGTGTCAACCCCAACGCGGATTCACCCCTCCACTTT. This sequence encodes CASSVNPNADSPLHF.

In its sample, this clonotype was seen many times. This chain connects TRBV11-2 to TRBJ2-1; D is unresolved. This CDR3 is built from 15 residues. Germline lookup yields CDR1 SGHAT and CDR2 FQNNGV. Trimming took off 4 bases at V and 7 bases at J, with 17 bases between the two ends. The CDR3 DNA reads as TGTGCCAGCAGCTCGACTTTTAGTGTGGGGAATGAGCAGTTCTTC. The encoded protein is CASSSTFSVGNEQFF.

CDR3 region: CASSQDRGGAYEQYF. The CDR3, as DNA: TGTGCCAGCAGCCAAGATCGCGGGGGGGCCTACGAGCAGTACTTC. The chain uses TRBV4-2 and TRBJ2-7; 9 bases fit TRBD2. The trim removed 0 bases at V and 2 bases at J, leaving 2 bases unmatched. Germline values: CDR1 LGHNA, CDR2 YNFKEQ. This CDR3 spans 15 amino acids.

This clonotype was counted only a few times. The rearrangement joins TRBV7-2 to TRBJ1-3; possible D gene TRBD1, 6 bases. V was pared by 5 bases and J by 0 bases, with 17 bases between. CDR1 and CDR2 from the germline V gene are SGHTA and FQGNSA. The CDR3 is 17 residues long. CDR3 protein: CASSPGVGGSSGNTIYF. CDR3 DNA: TGTGCCAGCAGCCCAGGGGTGGGGGGGAGCTCTGGAAACACCATATATTTT.

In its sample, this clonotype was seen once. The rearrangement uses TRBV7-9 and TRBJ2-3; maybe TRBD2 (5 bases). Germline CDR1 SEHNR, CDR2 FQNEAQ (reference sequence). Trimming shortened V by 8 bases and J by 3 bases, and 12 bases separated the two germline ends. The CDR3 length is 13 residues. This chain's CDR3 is CASATRRTDTQYF. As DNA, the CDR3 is TGTGCCAGCGCGACAAGGAGGACAGATACGCAGTATTTT.

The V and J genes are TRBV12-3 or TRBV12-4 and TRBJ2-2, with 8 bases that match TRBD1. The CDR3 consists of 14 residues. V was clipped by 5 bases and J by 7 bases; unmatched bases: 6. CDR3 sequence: CASSPQGAIGELFF. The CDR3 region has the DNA TGTGCCAGCAGTCCTCAGGGGGCGATCGGGGAGCTGTTTTTT.

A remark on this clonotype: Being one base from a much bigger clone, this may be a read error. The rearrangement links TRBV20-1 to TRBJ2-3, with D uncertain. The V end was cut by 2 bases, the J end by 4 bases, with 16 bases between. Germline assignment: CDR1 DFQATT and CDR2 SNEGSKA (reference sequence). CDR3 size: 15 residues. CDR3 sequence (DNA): TGCAGTGCTAGACTAGATTTACGGCGGCCAGATACGCAGTATTTT. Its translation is CSARLDLRRPDTQYF.

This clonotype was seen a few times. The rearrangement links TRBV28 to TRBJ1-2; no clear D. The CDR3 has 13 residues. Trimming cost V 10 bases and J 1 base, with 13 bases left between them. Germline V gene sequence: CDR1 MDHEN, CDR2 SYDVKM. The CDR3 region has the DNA TGTGCCACCATCGCACGGTATAACTATGGCTACACCTTC. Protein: CATIARYNYGYTF.